This TCR beta chain comes out of a study of post-analysis software for immune sequencing data. Study-wide results and caveats: TRBV5-6, TRBV5-1 and TRBV20-1 were among roughly 5 TRBV segments more frequent in patients than controls.

A word on this clonotype: Its cognate antigen is unknown.

Libraries were made from TCR beta cDNA, and they carried unique molecular identifiers. One entry per CDR3 protein, called by TCRdb with MiXCR from the PCR reads. In the table there are roughly 800,000 distinct CDR3 sequences, under 70% of which are singletons. Germline V gene sequence: CDR1 ENHRY, CDR2 SYGVKD. CDR3 length: 16 amino acids. The J segment lost 11 bases and the V segment lost 4 bases, leaving 17 bases of the junction unmatched. This TCR came from a girl aged 5-17 years with multiple sclerosis. Sequenced: blood. V is TRBV10-3 and J is TRBJ2-5, with 9 bases that match TRBD1. CDR3 in DNA: TGTGCCATCAGTGGACCCCGGGACAGGGTCTCCTACGGGCAGTACTTC. Translation: CAISGPRDRVSYGQYF.